These 8 T cell receptor beta chains originate from one sample sequenced in a study of T cell repertoires in ileal Crohn's disease. Time point reported: neoterminal ileum biopsy at postoperative endoscopy, about 6 months after surgery. The method was immunoSEQ multiplex PCR; TCRdb's version includes in-frame clones alone and lacks a portion of them. The sample contains roughly 1,900 clones, around 88% of which appear only once. Sequenced material: ileal tissue. The receptors shown here come from an adult with Crohn's disease.

The rearrangement uses TRBV28 and TRBJ1-1, with D possibly being TRBD1 (5 bases). In germline, CDR1 is MDHEN, CDR2 SYDVKM. The CDR3 is made up of 13 amino acids. Trimming stripped 8 bases from V and 0 bases from J, with 10 bases between. The CDR3 here is CASWPGVNTEAFF. CDR3 sequence (DNA): TGTGCCAGCTGGCCGGGGGTGAACACTGAAGCTTTCTTT.

V and J are TRBV28 and TRBJ2-3, with D perhaps matching TRBD1 (6 bases). The CDR3 has 18 residues. Trimming stripped 4 bases from V and 3 bases from J, with 23 bases between. Germline CDR1 MDHEN, CDR2 SYDVKM. The CDR3 spells CASSSLLGGRTATDTQYF. The CDR3, as DNA: TGTGCCAGCAGTTCACTGTTAGGGGGACGGACGGCGACAGATACGCAGTATTTT. The full variable domain, its missing parts supplied by reference TRBV28 and TRBJ2-3, is DVKVTQSSRYLVKRTGEKVFLECVQDMDHENMFWYRQDPGLGLRLIYFSYDVKMKEKGDIPEGYSVSREKKERFSLILESASTNQTSMYLCASSSLLGGRTATDTQYFGPGTRLTVL.

The J gene is TRBJ2-5, the V gene TRBV7-2, with 8 bases that match TRBD2. V was clipped by 5 bases and J by 1 base; unmatched bases: 9. The CDR3 is made up of 16 amino acids. Germline loops: CDR1 SGHTA, CDR2 FQGNSA. CDR3 DNA sequence: TGTGCCAGCAGCAGTCGCGGGAGGTTCCCCCAAGAGACCCAGTACTTC. Translating it yields CASSSRGRFPQETQYF.

The rearrangement joins TRBV5-1 to TRBJ1-1; 7 nucleotides match TRBD1. Germline loops: CDR1 SGHRS, CDR2 YFSETQ. The CDR3 is 11 amino acids. V was pared by 4 bases and J by 8 bases, with 2 bases of the junction left unmatched. CDR3: CASSLTGEAFF. The CDR3 DNA follows: TGCGCCAGCAGCCTGACAGGGGAAGCTTTCTTT. Filled out from reference TRBV5-1 and TRBJ1-1, the complete variable domain reads KAGVTQTPRYLIKTRGQQVTLSCSPISGHRSVSWYQQTPGQGLQFLFEYFSETQRNKGNFPGRFSGRQFSNSRSEMNVSTLELGDSALYLCASSLTGEAFFGQGTRLTVV.

J is TRBJ2-1 and V is TRBV10-3; tentative D call: TRBD2 (5 bases). The CDR3 spans 14 residues. The V end was cut by 5 bases, the J end by 8 bases, with 16 bases between. Germline-derived CDR1 and CDR2 are ENHRY and SYGVKD. The DNA of the CDR3 is TGTGCCATCAGTAAAGACTGGGAGTACGATGAGCAGTTCTTC. Translated, it gives CAISKDWEYDEQFF.

This clone was seen just once. This chain links TRBV10-3 with TRBJ1-1, with D possibly TRBD1 on 6 matching bases. V was pared by 2 bases and J by 1 base, with 11 bases between. The CDR3 covers 15 residues. Germline V gives CDR1 ENHRY, CDR2 SYGVKD. In DNA form, the CDR3 reads TGTGCCATCAGTGAGGATGGCAGGGGGAACACTGAAGCTTTCTTT. Translated, it gives CAISEDGRGNTEAFF.

The V and J genes are TRBV5-4 and TRBJ2-2; 7 positions agree with TRBD2. V was pared by 9 bases and J by 5 bases, with 4 bases of the junction left unmatched. CDR3 length: 12 amino acids. Germline V gene lookup returns CDR1 SGHNT and CDR2 YYREEE (reference sequence). This CDR3 reads CATGAGTGELFF. The CDR3 nucleotides are TGTGCCACCGGAGCGGGGACCGGGGAGCTGTTTTTT.

The V and J genes are TRBV30 and TRBJ1-5; D uncertain. The CDR3 runs 13 residues. V gave up 5 bases and J gave up 0 bases, with 8 bases separating them. Per germline, CDR1 GTSNPN and CDR2 SVGIG (reference sequence). CDR3 sequence reads: CAWGGYSNQPQHF. Here the CDR3 DNA reads TGTGCCTGGGGCGGTTATAGCAATCAGCCCCAGCATTTT. The full variable domain, rest sourced from reference TRBV30 and TRBJ1-5, is SQTIHQWPATLVQPVGSPLSLECTVEGTSNPNLYWYRQAAGRGLQLLFYSVGIGQISSEVPQNLSASRPQDRQFILSSKKLLLSDSGFYLCAWGGYSNQPQHFGDGTRLSIL.